The 11 T cell receptor beta chains below come from one sample, sequenced in a study of cytomegalovirus exposure and HLA in healthy donors. The study ran its PCR with 60 Vbeta and 13 Jbeta primers. Assay: immunoSEQ multiplex PCR; the TCRdb copy retains only in-frame clones and omits some. The sample has some 140,000 clones; 79% are singletons. The sample taken for sequencing was PBMCs. The receptors come from a female donor in good health and CMV-seronegative.

In DNA form, the CDR3 reads TGTGCCAGCAGCTTACGGGGGGCAGCCAAAAACATTCAGTACTTC. Protein sequence: CASSLRGAAKNIQYF. The chain is built from TRBV7-9 and TRBJ2-4, with D perhaps matching TRBD2 (7 bases). The V end was cut by 2 bases, the J end by 0 bases, with 8 bases between. CDR1 and CDR2 (germline): SEHNR, FQNEAQ (reference sequence). There are 15 residues in the CDR3.

The chain couples TRBV7-2 to TRBJ2-1, with 11 bases fitting TRBD2. Germline lookup yields CDR1 SGHTA and CDR2 FQGNSA. The CDR3 is 15 residues long. Trimming at V came to 7 bases and at J to 8 bases, leaving 10 bases not matched to a gene. The CDR3 DNA sequence: TGTGCCAGCATTCTACTAGCGGGAGTATTCCATGAGCAGTTCTTC. Translation gives CASILLAGVFHEQFF.

The rearrangement joins TRBV11-2 to TRBJ2-5, with 7 bases matching TRBD2. The DNA end is a closer match to TRBJ2-7, so the J assignment may be wrong. CDR1 and CDR2 from the germline V gene are SGHAT and FQNNGV. The CDR3 consists of 12 residues. CDR3 residues: CATQRGAYEQYF. As DNA, the CDR3 is TGTGCCACCCAGCGGGGCGCCTACGAGCAGTACTTC.

In this sample, this clone turned up once. The V and J genes are TRBV6-1 and TRBJ2-7; 7 nucleotides match TRBD2. Looked up from germline, CDR1 is MNHNS and CDR2 is SASEGT. The length of the CDR3 is 14 residues. The J segment lost 1 base and the V segment lost 2 bases, leaving 2 bases of the junction unmatched. CDR3 nucleotides: TGTGCCAGCAGTGAACCAGCGGGGTCCTACGAGCAGTACTTC. This encodes CASSEPAGSYEQYF.

This chain joins TRBV7-2 and TRBJ2-7; 8 bases match TRBD2. CDR1 is SGHTA, CDR2 FQGNSA, per germline. This CDR3 comprises 15 residues. After removal of 5 bases from V and 7 bases from J, the junction contained 13 bases not matched to a gene. The chain's CDR3 is CASSPVTGGVREQYF. For the CDR3, the DNA is TGTGCCAGCAGCCCCGTGACGGGGGGGGTCCGGGAGCAGTACTTC.

This clone was observed a handful of times. The genes are TRBV5-4 and TRBJ2-1; TRBD1 aligns across 7 bases. The V segment lost 4 bases and the J segment 5 bases; nucleotides outside the gene matches: 12. The CDR3 has 16 residues. CDR1 SGHNT and CDR2 YYREEE come from the germline V gene (reference sequence). CDR3 bases: TGTGCCAGCAGCACCCTCGACAGGGAAAGAGACAATGAGCAGTTCTTC. It encodes CASSTLDRERDNEQFF.

The chain employs TRBV5-4 and TRBJ1-2; 8 bases are shared with TRBD1. The CDR3 sequence is 15 residues long. V shed 4 bases, J shed 12 bases, and the junction held 17 bases outside the gene matches. The germline gives CDR1 SGHNT, CDR2 YYREEE (reference sequence). The CDR3 sequence: CASSTLGQGKGKDTF. The CDR3 DNA sequence: TGTGCCAGCAGCACCCTCGGACAGGGAAAGGGTAAGGACACCTTC.

The chain links TRBV11-2 to TRBJ2-5; D is perhaps TRBD2 (5 bases). There are 17 residues in the CDR3. From germline, CDR1 is SGHAT and CDR2 FQNNGV. V was trimmed by 1 base and J by 2 bases, leaving 17 bases between them. For the CDR3, the DNA is TGTGCCAGCAGCTTAGTGTTCAGTGGTAGAGGGCAAGAGACCCAGTACTTC. Protein product: CASSLVFSGRGQETQYF.

The DNA for the CDR3 is TGTGCCAGCAGTGGACCTGTAGCGGCCTTGCCGGGGAATACGCAGTATTTT. Its translation is CASSGPVAALPGNTQYF. This sequence joins TRBV2 and TRBJ2-3; TRBD2 might be the D (6 bases). Germline CDR1 and CDR2: SNHLY and FYNNEI. With 4 bases removed from V and 7 bases from J, the gap between germline ends came to 24 bases. The CDR3 length is 17 residues.

With respect to this clone: Compared with germline, one end of the junction differs, possibly owing to a read error. The chain uses TRBV7-7 and TRBJ2-5, with D possibly matching TRBD1 (5 bases). Germline V gene lookup returns CDR1 SSHAT and CDR2 FNYEAQ (reference sequence). There are 15 residues in the CDR3. CDR3 in amino acids: CASSLERGIRETQYF. The CDR3 coding sequence is TGTGCTAGCAGCTTAGAAAGGGGCATCAGGGAGACCCAGTACTTC.

The chain uses TRBV27 and TRBJ2-1; 9 bases match TRBD2. The CDR3 spans 14 residues. CDR1 and CDR2 (germline): MNHEY, SMNVEV (reference sequence). V was pared by 1 base and J by 9 bases, with 4 bases of the junction left unmatched. The CDR3 here is CASSLLAGGREQFF. In nucleotides, the CDR3 is TGTGCCAGCAGTTTATTGGCGGGGGGGCGTGAGCAGTTCTTC.